These 4 T cell receptor beta chains originate from one sample sequenced in a study of T cell changes during pregnancy in multiple sclerosis. TCRdb's copy holds only in-frame clones and misses some; the assay was immunoSEQ multiplex PCR. Here the sample spans 130,000 or so clones, roughly 95% being singletons. The sample in question was peripheral blood, obtained after pregnancy. These receptors were obtained from a female donor with multiple sclerosis, enrolled in a pregnancy study.

This clone showed up just once. V usage is TRBV10-3 and J usage is TRBJ2-1; 8 nucleotides align to TRBD1. The CDR3 loop spans 15 amino acids. Looked up from germline, CDR1 is ENHRY and CDR2 is SYGVKD. With 10 bases clipped from V and 2 bases from J, the junction kept 10 bases outside the gene matches. The CDR3 DNA reads as TGTGCCACCTTGCTCCCGGGACAGGCCTACAATGAGCAGTTCTTC. It translates to CATLLPGQAYNEQFF.

The rearrangement links TRBV27 to TRBJ2-1; 8 nucleotides match TRBD1. CDR1 and CDR2 (germline): MNHEY, SMNVEV (reference sequence). The V segment lost 1 base and the J segment 5 bases; nucleotides outside the gene matches: 10. The CDR3 covers 17 residues. The CDR3 nucleotides read TGTGCCAGCAGTTTATTGAGGACAGGGCTGGTAAACAATGAGCAGTTCTTC. Protein product: CASSLLRTGLVNNEQFF.

The gene calls are TRBV9 and TRBJ2-3, with TRBD2 matching over 10 bases. The length of the CDR3 is 16 residues. Germline V CDR1 and CDR2: SGDLS, YYNGEE. V dropped 1 base and J dropped 4; count of bases not matched to a gene: 6. The CDR3 sequence is CASSVPSGSVADTQYF. In DNA form, the CDR3 reads TGTGCCAGCAGCGTACCTAGCGGGAGCGTTGCAGATACGCAGTATTTT.

As regards this clone: A junction end diverges from the germline sequence, so it may reflect a read error. The gene calls are TRBV7-7 and TRBJ2-2; D remains ambiguous. The CDR3 is 14 amino acids. Per germline, CDR1 SSHAT and CDR2 FNYEAQ (reference sequence). In nucleotides, the CDR3 is TGTGCTAGCAGCCCTACCCATATTACCGGGGAGCTGTTTTTT. Its protein product is CASSPTHITGELFF.